This T cell receptor beta chain is drawn from a study of brain T cells in children with intractable seizures. TCRdb's table, derived via immunoSEQ multiplex PCR, lists solely in-frame clones and lacks some. The sample carries around 70,000 clones, about 92% recorded once. The TCR sequence derives from a boy under two years old with tuberous sclerosis and intractable seizures. The source was peripheral blood, collected at surgery.

CDR3 sequence: CASRPGGADDGYTF. The CDR3 DNA is TGCGCCAGCAGACCAGGGGGCGCGGACGATGGCTACACCTTC. This chain connects TRBV5-1 to TRBJ1-2; 8 nucleotides match TRBD1. This CDR3 spans 14 amino acids. V lost 5 bases, J lost 6 bases, and 9 bases stayed unmatched. Germline loops: CDR1 SGHRS, CDR2 YFSETQ.